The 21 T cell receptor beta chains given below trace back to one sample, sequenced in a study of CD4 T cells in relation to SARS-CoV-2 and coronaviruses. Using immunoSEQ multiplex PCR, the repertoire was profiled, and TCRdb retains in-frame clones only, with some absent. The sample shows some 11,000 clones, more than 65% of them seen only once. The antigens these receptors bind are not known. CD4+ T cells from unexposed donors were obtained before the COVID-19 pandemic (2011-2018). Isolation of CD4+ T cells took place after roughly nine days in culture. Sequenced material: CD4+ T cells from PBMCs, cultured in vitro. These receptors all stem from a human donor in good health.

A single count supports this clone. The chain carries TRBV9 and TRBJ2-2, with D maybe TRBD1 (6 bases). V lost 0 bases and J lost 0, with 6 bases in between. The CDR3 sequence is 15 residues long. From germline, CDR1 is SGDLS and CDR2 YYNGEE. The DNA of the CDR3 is TGTGCCAGCAGCGTAGGACAGGCGAACACCGGGGAGCTGTTTTTT. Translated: CASSVGQANTGELFF.

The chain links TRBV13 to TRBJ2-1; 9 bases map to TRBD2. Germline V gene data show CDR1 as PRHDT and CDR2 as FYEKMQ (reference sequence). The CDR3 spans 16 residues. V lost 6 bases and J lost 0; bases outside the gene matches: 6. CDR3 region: CASRANSGSSYNEQFF. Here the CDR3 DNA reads TGTGCCAGCAGAGCGAATAGCGGGAGCTCCTACAATGAGCAGTTCTTC.

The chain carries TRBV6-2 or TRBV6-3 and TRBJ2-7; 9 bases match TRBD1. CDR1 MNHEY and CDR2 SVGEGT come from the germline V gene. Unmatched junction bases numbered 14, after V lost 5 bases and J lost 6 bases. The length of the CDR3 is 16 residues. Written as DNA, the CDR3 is TGTGCCAGCAGTCATCCCGTAGGACAGGGGAAGGGCGAGCAGTACTTC. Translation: CASSHPVGQGKGEQYF.

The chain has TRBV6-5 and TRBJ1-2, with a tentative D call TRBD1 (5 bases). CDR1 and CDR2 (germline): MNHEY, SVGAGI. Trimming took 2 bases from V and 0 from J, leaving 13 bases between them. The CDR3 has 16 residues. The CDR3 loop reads CASSYHGTSPNYGYTF. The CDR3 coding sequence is TGTGCCAGCAGTTACCACGGGACCTCCCCTAACTATGGCTACACCTTC.

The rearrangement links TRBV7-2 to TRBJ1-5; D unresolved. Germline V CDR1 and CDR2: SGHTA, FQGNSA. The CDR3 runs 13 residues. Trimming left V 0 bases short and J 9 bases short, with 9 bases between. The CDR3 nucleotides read TGTGCCAGCAGCTTAGCCGGATGGGTGCCCCAGCATTTT. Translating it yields CASSLAGWVPQHF.

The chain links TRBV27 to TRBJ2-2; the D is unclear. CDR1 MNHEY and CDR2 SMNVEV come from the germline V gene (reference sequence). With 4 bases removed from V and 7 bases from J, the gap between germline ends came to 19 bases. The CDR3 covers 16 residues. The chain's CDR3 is CASSYQDRRPVGELFF. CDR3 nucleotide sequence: TGTGCCAGCAGTTATCAAGACCGCCGGCCCGTCGGGGAGCTGTTTTTT.

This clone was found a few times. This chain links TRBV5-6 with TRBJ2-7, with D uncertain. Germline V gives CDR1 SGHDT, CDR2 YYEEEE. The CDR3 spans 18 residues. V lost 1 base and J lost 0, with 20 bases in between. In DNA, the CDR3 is TGTGCCAGCAGCTTGTTTGTTCCGGCCATACTGCCCTCCTACGAGCAGTACTTC. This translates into CASSLFVPAILPSYEQYF.

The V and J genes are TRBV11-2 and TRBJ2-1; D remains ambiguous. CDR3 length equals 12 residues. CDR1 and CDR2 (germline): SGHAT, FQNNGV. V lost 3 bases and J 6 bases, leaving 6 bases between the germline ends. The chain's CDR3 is CASSFLRNEQFF. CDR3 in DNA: TGTGCCAGCAGCTTTCTACGCAATGAGCAGTTCTTC.

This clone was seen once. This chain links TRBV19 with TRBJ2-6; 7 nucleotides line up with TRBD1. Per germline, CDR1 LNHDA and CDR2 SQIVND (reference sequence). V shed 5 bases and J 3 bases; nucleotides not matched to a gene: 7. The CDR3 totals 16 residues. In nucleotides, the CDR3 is TGTGCCAGTAGTTTTCGGGACAGTCGTGGGGCCAACGTCCTGACTTTC. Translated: CASSFRDSRGANVLTF.

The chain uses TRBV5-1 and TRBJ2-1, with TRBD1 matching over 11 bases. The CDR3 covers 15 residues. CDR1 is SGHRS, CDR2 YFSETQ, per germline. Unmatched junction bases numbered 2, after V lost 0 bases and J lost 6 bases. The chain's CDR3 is CASSLVGTGGNEQFF. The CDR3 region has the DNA TGCGCCAGCAGCTTGGTAGGGACAGGGGGCAATGAGCAGTTCTTC.

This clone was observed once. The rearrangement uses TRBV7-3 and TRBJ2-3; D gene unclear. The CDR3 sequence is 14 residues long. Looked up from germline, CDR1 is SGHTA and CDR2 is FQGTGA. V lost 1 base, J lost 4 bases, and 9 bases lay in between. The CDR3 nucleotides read TGTGCCAGCAGCTTAAATCAAGGCCCAGATACGCAGTATTTT. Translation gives CASSLNQGPDTQYF.

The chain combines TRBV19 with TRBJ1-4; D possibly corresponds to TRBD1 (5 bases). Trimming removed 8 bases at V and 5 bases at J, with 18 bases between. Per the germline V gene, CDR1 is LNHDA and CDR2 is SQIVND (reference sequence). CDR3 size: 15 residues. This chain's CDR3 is CASAGPGPINEKLFF. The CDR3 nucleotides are TGTGCCAGTGCGGGACCGGGACCGATAAATGAAAAACTGTTTTTT.

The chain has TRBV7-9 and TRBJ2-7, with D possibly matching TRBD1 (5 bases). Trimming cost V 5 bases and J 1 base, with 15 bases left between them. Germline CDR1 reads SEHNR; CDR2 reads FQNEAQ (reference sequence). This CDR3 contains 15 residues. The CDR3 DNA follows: TGTGCCAGCAGCCTGGGGCCAGGCTTTTCCTACGAGCAGTACTTC. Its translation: CASSLGPGFSYEQYF. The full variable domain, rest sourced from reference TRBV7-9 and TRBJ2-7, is DTGVSQNPRHKITKRGQNVTFRCDPISEHNRLYWYRQTLGQGPEFLTYFQNEAQLEKSRLLSDRFSAERPKGSFSTLEIQRTEQGDSAMYLCASSLGPGFSYEQYFGPGTRLTVT.

The CDR3 reads CASSLRGGNTIYF. The CDR3 coding sequence is TGCGCCAGCAGCCTAAGAGGGGGAAACACCATATATTTT. V usage is TRBV4-3 and J usage is TRBJ1-3, with D uncertain. The V end was cut by 4 bases, the J end by 4 bases, with 8 bases between. CDR1 LGHNA and CDR2 YSLEER come from the germline V gene. The CDR3 runs 13 residues.

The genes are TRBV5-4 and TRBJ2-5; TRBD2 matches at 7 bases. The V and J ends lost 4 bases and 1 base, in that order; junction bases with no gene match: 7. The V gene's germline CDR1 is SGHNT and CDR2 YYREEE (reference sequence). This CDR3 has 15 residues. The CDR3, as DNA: TGTGCCAGCAGCCCCCGAAGCGGGATCCAAGAGACCCAGTACTTC. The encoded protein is CASSPRSGIQETQYF.

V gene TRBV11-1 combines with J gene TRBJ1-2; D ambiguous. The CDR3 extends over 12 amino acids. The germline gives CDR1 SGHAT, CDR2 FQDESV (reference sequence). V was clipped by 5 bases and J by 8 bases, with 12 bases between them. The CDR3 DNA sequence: TGTGCCAGCAGCGTGGACCCCGGGGGCTACACCTTC. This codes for CASSVDPGGYTF.

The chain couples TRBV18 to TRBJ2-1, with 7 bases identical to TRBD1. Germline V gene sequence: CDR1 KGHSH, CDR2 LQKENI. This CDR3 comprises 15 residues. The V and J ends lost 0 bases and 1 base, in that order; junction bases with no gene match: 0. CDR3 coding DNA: TGTGCCAGCTCACCACCGGGACAGTCCTACAATGAGCAGTTCTTC. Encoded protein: CASSPPGQSYNEQFF.

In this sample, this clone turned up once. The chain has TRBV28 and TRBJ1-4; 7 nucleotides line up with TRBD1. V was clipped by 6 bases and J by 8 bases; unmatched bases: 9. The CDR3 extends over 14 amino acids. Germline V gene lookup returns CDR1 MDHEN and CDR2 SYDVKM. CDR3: CASRYRTGGEKLFF. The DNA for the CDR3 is TGTGCCAGCAGGTATCGGACAGGTGGCGAAAAACTGTTTTTT. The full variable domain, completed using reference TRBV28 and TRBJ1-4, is DVKVTQSSRYLVKRTGEKVFLECVQDMDHENMFWYRQDPGLGLRLIYFSYDVKMKEKGDIPEGYSVSREKKERFSLILESASTNQTSMYLCASRYRTGGEKLFFGSGTQLSVL.

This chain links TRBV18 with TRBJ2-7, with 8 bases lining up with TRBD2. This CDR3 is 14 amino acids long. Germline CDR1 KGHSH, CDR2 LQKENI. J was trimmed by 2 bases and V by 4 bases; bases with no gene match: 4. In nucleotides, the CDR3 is TGTGCCAGCTCACGGACTAGCAGCACCTACGAGCAGTACTTC. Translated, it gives CASSRTSSTYEQYF.

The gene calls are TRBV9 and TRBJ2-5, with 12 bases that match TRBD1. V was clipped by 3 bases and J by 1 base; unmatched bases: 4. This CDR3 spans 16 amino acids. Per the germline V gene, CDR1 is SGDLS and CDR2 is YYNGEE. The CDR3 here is CASSAGTGGRQETQYF. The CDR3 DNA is TGTGCCAGCAGCGCGGGGACAGGGGGCCGCCAAGAGACCCAGTACTTC.

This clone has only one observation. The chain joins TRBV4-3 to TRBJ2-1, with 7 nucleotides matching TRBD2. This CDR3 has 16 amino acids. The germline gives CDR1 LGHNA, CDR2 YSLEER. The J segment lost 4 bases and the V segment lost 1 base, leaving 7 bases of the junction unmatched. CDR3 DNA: TGCGCCAGCAGCCAAGGGGCTAGCGGAATGTACAATGAGCAGTTCTTC. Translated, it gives CASSQGASGMYNEQFF.